Given below is one T cell receptor (beta chain) in context. Germline V gives CDR1 LNHDA, CDR2 SQIVND (reference sequence). This CDR3 spans 15 amino acids. J lost 6 bases, V lost 9 bases, and 12 bases had no gene match. This entry is derived from a study of shared clonotypes between healthy human individuals. TCRdb's table, derived via immunoSEQ multiplex PCR, lists solely in-frame clones and lacks some. The data show some 650,000 clones, about 96% seen once. The chain joins TRBV19 to TRBJ2-7; 12 bases fit TRBD1. Source material: naive CD4+ T cells sorted from blood. As for subset: CD45RA+ positively selected. This TCR derives from a young woman in good health. CDR3 region: CASSARDRGLGEQYF. The DNA for the CDR3 is TGTGCCAGCAGTGCCCGGGACAGGGGGCTAGGCGAGCAGTACTTC.